Given below is one T cell receptor (beta chain) in context. What it binds is unknown. This sample stems from a study of CD8+ T cells in alopecia areata. Findings and caveats of the study: Sequences from scalp samples also cover resident alphabeta T cells of normal skin.

Peripheral blood samples and lesional scalp punch biopsies were obtained from alopecia areata patients. PBMCs, the starting material, were the source of sorted CD4+ and CD8+ T cells. Sequencing used cDNA as its template, made by extracting RNA and reverse transcribing it. Here immunoSEQ multiplex PCR was the method, and the copy in TCRdb shows in-frame clones only, minus some. This table has 130,000 or so clones, 45% to 50% appearing once. Source material: NKG2D-low CD8+ T cells sorted from blood. The sequence was collected from a human donor with alopecia areata.

The CDR3 DNA sequence: TGTGCCAGCAGCCATGAAAACAATGAGCAGTTCTTC. This translates into CASSHENNEQFF. The chain uses TRBV9 and TRBJ2-1; no clear D gene. CDR3 length equals 12 residues. V was trimmed by 4 bases and J by 5 bases, leaving 7 bases between them. Per the germline V gene, CDR1 is SGDLS and CDR2 is YYNGEE.